These 28 T cell receptor beta chains came from one sample sequenced in a study of blood T cell repertoires in COVID-19. Profiled with immunoSEQ multiplex PCR; TCRdb holds only in-frame clones, not every one. The sample shows some 400,000 clones, around 87% of them seen only once. The source material was peripheral blood. The receptors come from a woman aged 60 to 75 with COVID-19, enrolled during active disease.

Written as DNA, the CDR3 is TGCAGCGGCCGGACTAGCTCCTACAATGAGCAGTTCTTC. Translating gives CSGRTSSYNEQFF. The chain has TRBV29-1 and TRBJ2-1; 7 bases match TRBD2. The CDR3 is 13 amino acids. Germline V gene lookup returns CDR1 SQVTM and CDR2 ANQGSEA. The junction had 3 bases not matched to a gene; V was cut back by 7 bases and J by 0 bases.

J is TRBJ1-2 and V is TRBV18; 8 nucleotides align to TRBD1. V lost 6 bases to trimming and J lost 10 bases; unmatched junction nucleotides: 7. Germline CDR1 and CDR2: KGHSH and LQKENI. The CDR3 extends over 12 amino acids. The DNA of the CDR3 is TGTGCCAGCTCGCTTGGACAGGGTGACTACACCTTC. Amino acid sequence: CASSLGQGDYTF.

In the case of this clone: The junction and the germline gene differ at one end; a read error may be behind it. The rearrangement joins TRBV7-8 to TRBJ2-5; 12 nucleotides line up with TRBD2. Germline CDR1 is SGHVS and CDR2 is FQNEAQ. The CDR3 is 15 residues long. CDR3 in amino acids: CASTLLAGGQGTQYF. In DNA form, the CDR3 reads TGTGCCAGCACCCTACTAGCGGGGGGCCAAGGGACCCAGTACTTC.

J is TRBJ2-3 and V is TRBV5-8; a possible D gene is TRBD2 (6 bases). CDR1 and CDR2 from the germline V gene are SGHTS and YDEGEE. V was cut by 3 bases and J by 12 bases, with 35 bases left in between. This CDR3 has 19 residues. The CDR3 protein is CASSSEGIFSYDSLLPQYF. In DNA form, the CDR3 reads TGTGCCAGCAGCTCGGAGGGGATATTTTCATACGACTCATTACTCCCTCAGTATTTT.

The genes are TRBV4-1 and TRBJ1-4, with TRBD1 as a possible D gene (6 bases). Germline V gene data show CDR1 as MGHRA and CDR2 as YSYEKL. Trimming left V 1 base short and J 8 bases short, with 23 bases between. The CDR3 runs 18 residues. CDR3 nucleotide sequence: TGCGCCAGCAGCCAAGGACGCCAGGGGCTCATCGGGAGGGAAAAACTGTTTTTT. Its translation: CASSQGRQGLIGREKLFF.

This chain joins TRBV19 and TRBJ1-4, with D possibly being TRBD1 (6 bases). The CDR3 runs 15 residues. The germline gives CDR1 LNHDA, CDR2 SQIVND (reference sequence). The germline V and J ends were trimmed by 3 bases and 5 bases, with 13 bases remaining between them. The CDR3 region is CASSIIGGMNEKLFF. CDR3 nucleotide sequence: TGTGCCAGTAGTATTATAGGGGGAATGAATGAAAAACTGTTTTTT.

The gene calls are TRBV10-3 and TRBJ1-1, with a weak D call TRBD1 (5 bases). Per germline, CDR1 ENHRY and CDR2 SYGVKD. Trimming left V 6 bases short and J 5 bases short, with 16 bases between. The CDR3 is made up of 14 amino acids. This CDR3 is CAISPRQSRTEAFF. For the CDR3, the DNA is TGTGCCATCAGCCCAAGACAGAGTCGGACTGAAGCTTTCTTT.

In regard to this clone: Other DNA sequences in this specimen translate into the identical CDR3. The chain has TRBV6-5 and TRBJ1-2; 9 bases line up with TRBD1. Germline loops: CDR1 MNHEY, CDR2 SVGAGI. The trim removed 6 bases at V and 1 base at J, leaving 3 bases unmatched. This CDR3 has 14 residues. The CDR3 coding sequence is TGTGCCAGCAGCCCGGACAGGGGTAACTATGGCTACACCTTC. Amino acids: CASSPDRGNYGYTF.

The CDR3 bases are TGTGCCAGCAGCCCCTCCCTGGGGCAGGGGGAGACCCAGTACTTC. Its protein product is CASSPSLGQGETQYF. The rearrangement joins TRBV3-1 (or the pseudogene TRBV3-2) to TRBJ2-5; perhaps TRBD1 as D (6 bases). CDR3 length: 15 residues. V was cut by 4 bases and J by 5 bases, with 17 bases left in between. The V gene's germline CDR1 is LGHDT and CDR2 YNNKEL (reference sequence).

The V and J genes are TRBV29-1 and TRBJ2-1, with a possible D match to TRBD1 (6 bases). Germline CDR1 and CDR2: SQVTM and ANQGSEA. The CDR3 runs to 14 residues. Between the trimmed V and J ends, which lost 7 bases and 4 bases, there was a span of 17 bases. In DNA form, the CDR3 reads TGCAGCGCTCCTAGAGATGACAGGTACAATGAGCAGTTCTTC. This encodes CSAPRDDRYNEQFF.

This rearrangement joins TRBV5-4 to TRBJ1-1; the match to TRBD1 covers 9 bases. CDR1 is SGHNT, CDR2 YYREEE, per germline (reference sequence). This CDR3 spans 15 amino acids. Trimming cost V 4 bases and J 5 bases; bases outside gene matches: 9. DNA for the CDR3: TGTGCCAGCAGCCAGAAGGGACAGGGTTATACTGAAGCTTTCTTT. Translating gives CASSQKGQGYTEAFF.

This clone came up a few times. The CDR3 DNA is TGTGCCAGCAGCTTTCCCCCCTCTCCCGAGCAGTACTTC. Translation: CASSFPPSPEQYF. The gene calls are TRBV7-2 and TRBJ2-7, with D unclear. Trimming stripped 3 bases from V and 6 bases from J, with 12 bases between. The CDR3 contains 13 residues. CDR1 and CDR2 from the germline V gene are SGHTA and FQGNSA.

This clone was seen a few times. The V call is TRBV28, the J call TRBJ2-3; 7 bases align to TRBD1. V lost 8 bases, J lost 2 bases, and 10 bases stayed unmatched. This CDR3 comprises 15 residues. Germline V gene sequence: CDR1 MDHEN, CDR2 SYDVKM. The DNA for the CDR3 is TGTGCCAGCCCCCCAGGGAAGGGGGCCACAGATACGCAGTATTTT. This gives the protein CASPPGKGATDTQYF.

The V call is TRBV19, the J call TRBJ2-2, with a tentative D call TRBD1 (5 bases). The CDR3 length is 17 residues. The V gene lost 3 bases and the J gene lost 2 bases, with 16 bases spanning the gap. Germline lookup yields CDR1 LNHDA and CDR2 SQIVND (reference sequence). The CDR3 spells CASSILLTALNTGELFF. As DNA, the CDR3 is TGTGCCAGTAGTATTCTGTTGACAGCGCTTAACACCGGGGAGCTGTTTTTT. The complete variable domain, with remaining parts taken from reference TRBV19 and TRBJ2-2, reads DGGITQSPKYLFRKEGQNVTLSCEQNLNHDAMYWYRQDPGQGLRLIYYSQIVNDFQKGDIAEGYSVSREKKESFPLTVTSAQKNPTAFYLCASSILLTALNTGELFFGEGSRLTVL.

In its sample, this clone was seen a few times. The genes are TRBV5-1 and TRBJ1-1, with D tentatively TRBD1 (5 bases). Looked up from germline, CDR1 is SGHRS and CDR2 is YFSETQ. CDR3 length: 15 amino acids. V lost 4 bases to trimming and J lost 4 bases, with 17 bases between them. This CDR3 is CASSLSTGDFTEAFF. CDR3 nucleotides: TGCGCCAGCAGCCTTTCCACAGGAGACTTCACTGAAGCTTTCTTT.

There are a few counts of this clone. The chain recombines TRBV5-6 with TRBJ2-7; 8 bases are shared with TRBD1. The CDR3 has 14 residues. Germline V gene sequence: CDR1 SGHDT, CDR2 YYEEEE. The ends lost 2 bases at V and 7 bases at J; junction bases unmatched: 8. As DNA, the CDR3 is TGTGCCAGCAGCTTTGGGCAGGGGGCGTGGGAGCAGTACTTC. Translated: CASSFGQGAWEQYF.

The rearrangement joins TRBV12-3 or TRBV12-4 to TRBJ1-2, with D unclear. Trimming stripped 6 bases from V and 0 bases from J, with 8 bases between. The CDR3 is 13 amino acids. CDR3 residues: CASSLESNYGYTF. The CDR3 nucleotides are TGTGCCAGCAGCCTCGAGTCTAACTATGGCTACACCTTC.

The V and J genes are TRBV6-1 and TRBJ1-6, with D possibly matching TRBD1 (6 bases). CDR1 MNHNS and CDR2 SASEGT come from the germline V gene. V was pared by 1 base and J by 0 bases, with 13 bases between. This CDR3 region has 18 residues. CDR3 in amino acids: CASSEDPGARSYNSPLHF. In nucleotides, the CDR3 is TGTGCCAGCAGTGAAGACCCAGGGGCACGCTCCTATAATTCACCCCTCCACTTT.

This rearrangement joins TRBV7-3 to TRBJ2-3; 9 positions agree with TRBD2. The germline gives CDR1 SGHTA, CDR2 FQGTGA. Trimming took 5 bases from V and 7 from J; bases not matched to a gene: 7. The CDR3 totals 14 residues. The CDR3 protein is CASSPGGGANTQYF. CDR3 DNA: TGTGCCAGCAGCCCCGGCGGGGGGGCGAATACGCAGTATTTT.

The rearrangement joins TRBV11-2 to TRBJ1-2, with 8 bases fitting TRBD1. The CDR3 spans 14 residues. Germline-derived CDR1 and CDR2 are SGHAT and FQNNGV. With 3 bases clipped from V and 7 bases from J, the junction kept 7 bases outside the gene matches. The CDR3 sequence: CASSLQTGVAGYTF. CDR3 coding DNA: TGTGCCAGCAGCTTGCAGACAGGGGTGGCTGGCTACACCTTC.

V is TRBV28 and J is TRBJ2-2; possibly TRBD2 for D (6 bases). The length of the CDR3 is 14 residues. Trimming left V 3 bases short and J 3 bases short, with 8 bases between. Germline values: CDR1 MDHEN, CDR2 SYDVKM. DNA of the CDR3: TGTGCCAGCAGTTTGAGGAGGGACACCGGGGAGCTGTTTTTT. It is translated as CASSLRRDTGELFF.

DNA for the CDR3: TGTGCCAGCAAAATTGGGGGGAACCAGCCCCAGCATTTT. It yields the protein CASKIGGNQPQHF. J is TRBJ1-5 and V is TRBV12-3 or TRBV12-4; D possibly corresponds to TRBD1 (5 bases). The CDR3 runs to 13 residues. V was cut by 7 bases and J by 7 bases, with 14 bases left in between.

This clone occurred once. The chain carries TRBV6-5 and TRBJ1-2; D possibly corresponds to TRBD1 (5 bases). In germline, CDR1 is MNHEY, CDR2 SVGAGI. There are 13 residues in the CDR3. V was clipped by 6 bases and J by 0 bases, with 8 bases between them. The CDR3 reads CASRMTANYGYTF. DNA of the CDR3: TGTGCCAGCAGAATGACAGCTAACTATGGCTACACCTTC.

DNA of the CDR3: TGTGCCAGCAGCAGGACAGGGGCTCTGAACACTGAAGCTTTCTTT. Its translation: CASSRTGALNTEAFF. The chain combines TRBV5-8 with TRBJ1-1, with 9 positions matching TRBD1. The CDR3 has 15 residues. CDR1 is SGHTS and CDR2 is YDEGEE in the germline V gene. After removal of 4 bases from V and 0 bases from J, the junction contained 4 bases not matched to a gene.

In DNA, the CDR3 is TGTGCCAGTAGTCAGGCAGGGAAGACTGAAGCTTTCTTT. This gives the protein CASSQAGKTEAFF. The V gene is TRBV19, the J gene TRBJ1-1; the D gene is possibly TRBD1 (5 bases). Germline-derived CDR1 and CDR2 are LNHDA and SQIVND (reference sequence). The CDR3 has 13 amino acids. V was cut by 5 bases and J by 5 bases, with 12 bases left in between.

This clone was seen more than once but under ten times. The chain employs TRBV19 and TRBJ1-5; a weak D match, TRBD1 (5 bases). The V end lost 4 bases, the J end lost 2 bases, and 12 bases lay between the germline ends. Germline V lookup: CDR1 LNHDA, CDR2 SQIVND (reference sequence). This CDR3 spans 15 amino acids. Here the CDR3 reads CASSNYARGNQPQHF. The CDR3 DNA follows: TGTGCCAGTAGTAATTATGCCAGGGGCAATCAGCCCCAGCATTTT.

This rearrangement joins TRBV19 to TRBJ1-5; 10 bases fit TRBD1. CDR1 and CDR2 (germline): LNHDA, SQIVND (reference sequence). V shed 8 bases, J shed 6 bases, and the junction held 1 base outside the gene matches. This CDR3 is built from 12 residues. CDR3 sequence reads: CASDRGLQPQHF. In DNA form, the CDR3 reads TGTGCCAGTGACAGGGGGCTTCAGCCCCAGCATTTT.

This clone was detected once. The chain uses TRBV28 and TRBJ2-7, with no clear D. CDR1 MDHEN and CDR2 SYDVKM come from the germline V gene. Trimming pared 2 bases from V and 0 bases from J, leaving 11 bases between. The CDR3 runs 15 residues. This CDR3 reads CASSLPGSSSYEQYF. CDR3 coding DNA: TGTGCCAGCAGTTTACCCGGGTCAAGCTCCTACGAGCAGTACTTC.